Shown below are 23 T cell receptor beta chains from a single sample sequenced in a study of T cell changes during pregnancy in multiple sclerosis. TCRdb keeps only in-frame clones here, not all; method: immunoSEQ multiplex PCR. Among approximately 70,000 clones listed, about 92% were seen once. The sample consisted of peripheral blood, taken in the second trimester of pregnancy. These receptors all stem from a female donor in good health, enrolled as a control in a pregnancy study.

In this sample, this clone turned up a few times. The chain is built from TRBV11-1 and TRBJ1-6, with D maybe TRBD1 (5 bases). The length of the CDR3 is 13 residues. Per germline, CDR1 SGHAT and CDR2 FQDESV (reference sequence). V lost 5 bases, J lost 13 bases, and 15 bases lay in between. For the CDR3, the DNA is TGTGCCAGCAGCATAGACAGTGCATCGCCCCTCCACTTT. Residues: CASSIDSASPLHF.

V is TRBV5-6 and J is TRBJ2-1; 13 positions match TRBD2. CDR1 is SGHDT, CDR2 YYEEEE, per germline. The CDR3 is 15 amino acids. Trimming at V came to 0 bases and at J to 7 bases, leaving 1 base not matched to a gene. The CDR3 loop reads CASSLGLAGGNEQFF. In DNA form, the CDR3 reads TGTGCCAGCAGCTTGGGACTAGCGGGAGGAAATGAGCAGTTCTTC.

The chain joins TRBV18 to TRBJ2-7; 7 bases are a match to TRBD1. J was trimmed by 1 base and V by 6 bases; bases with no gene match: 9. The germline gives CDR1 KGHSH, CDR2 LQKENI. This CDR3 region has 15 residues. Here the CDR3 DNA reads TGTGCCAGCTCGCCCGGGACAGTTAGATCCTACGAGCAGTACTTC. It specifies CASSPGTVRSYEQYF.

Here the CDR3 DNA reads TGTGCCAGCAGCACGACAGGAAACAATGAGCAGTTCTTC. Its translation is CASSTTGNNEQFF. V usage is TRBV2 and J usage is TRBJ2-1; weak D call: TRBD1 (6 bases). The V end lost 6 bases, the J end lost 5 bases, and 11 bases lay between the germline ends. Germline CDR1 and CDR2: SNHLY and FYNNEI. The CDR3 has 13 amino acids.

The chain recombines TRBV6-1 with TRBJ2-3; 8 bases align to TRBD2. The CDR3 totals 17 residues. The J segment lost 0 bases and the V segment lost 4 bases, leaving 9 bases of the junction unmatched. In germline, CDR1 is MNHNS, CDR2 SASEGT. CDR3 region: CASSGVLAGSSTDTQYF. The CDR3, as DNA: TGTGCCAGCAGTGGGGTTTTAGCGGGATCGAGCACAGATACGCAGTATTTT.

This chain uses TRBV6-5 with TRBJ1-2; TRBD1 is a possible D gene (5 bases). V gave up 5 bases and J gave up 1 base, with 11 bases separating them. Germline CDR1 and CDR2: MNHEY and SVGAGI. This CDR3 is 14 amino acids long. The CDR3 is CASSPTRVNYGYTF. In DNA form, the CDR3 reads TGTGCCAGCAGTCCCACCAGGGTTAACTATGGCTACACCTTC.

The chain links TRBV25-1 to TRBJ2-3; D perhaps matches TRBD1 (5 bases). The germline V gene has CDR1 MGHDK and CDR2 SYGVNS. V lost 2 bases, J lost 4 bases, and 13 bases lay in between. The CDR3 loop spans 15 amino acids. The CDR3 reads CASSEIRDRSDTQYF. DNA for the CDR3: TGTGCCAGCAGTGAAATCAGGGATCGATCAGATACGCAGTATTTT.

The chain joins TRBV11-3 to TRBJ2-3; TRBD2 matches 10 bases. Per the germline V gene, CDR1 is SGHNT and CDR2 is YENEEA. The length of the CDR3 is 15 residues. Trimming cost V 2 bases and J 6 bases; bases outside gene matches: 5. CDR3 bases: TGTGCCAGCAGCTTAAGTGGGACTAGCGATGATACGCAGTATTTT. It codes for CASSLSGTSDDTQYF. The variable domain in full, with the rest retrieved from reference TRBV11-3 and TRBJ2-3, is EAGVVQSPRYKIIEKKQPVAFWCNPISGHNTLYWYLQNLGQGPELLIRYENEEAVDDSQLPKDRFSAERLKGVDSTLKIQPAELGDSAVYLCASSLSGTSDDTQYFGPGTRLTVL.

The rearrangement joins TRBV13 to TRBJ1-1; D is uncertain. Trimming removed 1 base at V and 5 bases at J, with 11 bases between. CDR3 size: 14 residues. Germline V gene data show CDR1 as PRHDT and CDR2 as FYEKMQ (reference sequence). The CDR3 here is CASSLAGERTEAFF. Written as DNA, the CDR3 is TGTGCCAGCAGCTTAGCGGGAGAAAGGACTGAAGCTTTCTTT.

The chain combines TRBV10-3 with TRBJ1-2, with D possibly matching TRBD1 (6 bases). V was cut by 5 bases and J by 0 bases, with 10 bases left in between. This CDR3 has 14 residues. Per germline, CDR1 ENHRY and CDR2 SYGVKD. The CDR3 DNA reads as TGTGCCATCAGTCCAGGGGCTTCTAACTATGGCTACACCTTC. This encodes CAISPGASNYGYTF.

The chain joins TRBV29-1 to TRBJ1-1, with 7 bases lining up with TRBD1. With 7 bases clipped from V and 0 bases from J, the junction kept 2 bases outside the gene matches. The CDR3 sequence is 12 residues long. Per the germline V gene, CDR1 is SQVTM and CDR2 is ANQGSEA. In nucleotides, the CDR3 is TGCAGCGGACAGGGTATGAACACTGAAGCTTTCTTT. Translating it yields CSGQGMNTEAFF.

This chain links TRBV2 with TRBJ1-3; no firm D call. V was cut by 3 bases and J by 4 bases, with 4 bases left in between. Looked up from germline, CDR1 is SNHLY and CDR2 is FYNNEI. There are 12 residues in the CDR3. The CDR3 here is CASSDGGNTIYF. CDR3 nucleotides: TGTGCCAGCAGTGACGGGGGAAACACCATATATTTT.

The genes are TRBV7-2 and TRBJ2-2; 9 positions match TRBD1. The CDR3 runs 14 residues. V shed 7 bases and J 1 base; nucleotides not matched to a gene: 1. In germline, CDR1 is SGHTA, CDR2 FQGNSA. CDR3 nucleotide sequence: TGTGCCAGCAAGGGACAGGGGAACACCGGGGAGCTGTTTTTT. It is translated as CASKGQGNTGELFF.

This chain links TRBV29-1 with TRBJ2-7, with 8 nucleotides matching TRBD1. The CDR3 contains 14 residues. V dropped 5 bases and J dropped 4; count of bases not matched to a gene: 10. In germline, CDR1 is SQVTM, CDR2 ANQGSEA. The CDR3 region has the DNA TGCAGCGTTTCCCCCTGGACAGGGAGGTACGAGCAGTACTTC. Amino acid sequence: CSVSPWTGRYEQYF.

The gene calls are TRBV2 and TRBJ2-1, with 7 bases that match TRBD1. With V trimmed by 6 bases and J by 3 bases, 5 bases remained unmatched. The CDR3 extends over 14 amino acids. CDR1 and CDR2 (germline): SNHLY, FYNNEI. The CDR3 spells CASSGDRDYNEQFF. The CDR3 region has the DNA TGTGCCAGCAGCGGTGACAGGGACTACAATGAGCAGTTCTTC. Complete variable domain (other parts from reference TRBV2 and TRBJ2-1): EPEVTQTPSHQVTQMGQEVILRCVPISNHLYFYWYRQILGQKVEFLVSFYNNEISEKSEIFDDQFSVERPDGSNFTLKIRSTKLEDSAMYFCASSGDRDYNEQFFGPGTRLTVL.

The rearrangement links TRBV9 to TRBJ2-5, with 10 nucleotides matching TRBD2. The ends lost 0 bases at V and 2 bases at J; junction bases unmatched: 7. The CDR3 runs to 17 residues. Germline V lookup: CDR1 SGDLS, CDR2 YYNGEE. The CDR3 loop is CASSVESGGAPQETQYF. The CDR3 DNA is TGTGCCAGCAGCGTAGAGAGCGGGGGGGCCCCACAAGAGACCCAGTACTTC.

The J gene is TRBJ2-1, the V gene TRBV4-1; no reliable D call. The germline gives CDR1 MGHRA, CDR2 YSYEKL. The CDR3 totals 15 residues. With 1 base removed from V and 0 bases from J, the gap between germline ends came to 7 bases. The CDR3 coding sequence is TGCGCCAGCAGCCAAGGCGACAACTCCTACAATGAGCAGTTCTTC. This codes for CASSQGDNSYNEQFF.

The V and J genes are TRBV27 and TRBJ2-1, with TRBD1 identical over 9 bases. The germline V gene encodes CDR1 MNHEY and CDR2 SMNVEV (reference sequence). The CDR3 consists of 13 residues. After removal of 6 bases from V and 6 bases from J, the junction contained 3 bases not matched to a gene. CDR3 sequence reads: CASRDRGRNEQFF. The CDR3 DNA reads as TGTGCCAGCAGGGACAGGGGCCGCAATGAGCAGTTCTTC.

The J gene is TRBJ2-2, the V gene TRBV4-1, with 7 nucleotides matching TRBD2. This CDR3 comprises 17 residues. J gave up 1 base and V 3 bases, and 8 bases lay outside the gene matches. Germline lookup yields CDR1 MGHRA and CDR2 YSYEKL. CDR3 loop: CASSHPREGKNTGELFF. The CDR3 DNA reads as TGCGCCAGCAGCCACCCGAGGGAGGGAAAGAACACCGGGGAGCTGTTTTTT.

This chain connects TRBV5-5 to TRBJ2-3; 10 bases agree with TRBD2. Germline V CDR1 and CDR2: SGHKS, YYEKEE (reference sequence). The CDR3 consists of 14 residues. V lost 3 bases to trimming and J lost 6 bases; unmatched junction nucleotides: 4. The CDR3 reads CASSSKLAGDTQYF. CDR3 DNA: TGTGCCAGCAGCTCAAAACTAGCGGGGGATACGCAGTATTTT. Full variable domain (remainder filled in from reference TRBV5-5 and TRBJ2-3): DAGVTQSPTHLIKTRGQQVTLRCSPISGHKSVSWYQQVLGQGPQFIFQYYEKEERGRGNFPDRFSARQFPNYSSELNVNALLLGDSALYLCASSSKLAGDTQYFGPGTRLTVL.

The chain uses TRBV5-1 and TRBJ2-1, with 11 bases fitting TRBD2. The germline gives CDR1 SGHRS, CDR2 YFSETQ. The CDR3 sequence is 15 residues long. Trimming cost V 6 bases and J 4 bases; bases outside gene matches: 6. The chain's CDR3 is CASNNGTSGYNEQFF. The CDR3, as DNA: TGCGCCAGCAACAATGGGACTAGCGGATACAATGAGCAGTTCTTC.

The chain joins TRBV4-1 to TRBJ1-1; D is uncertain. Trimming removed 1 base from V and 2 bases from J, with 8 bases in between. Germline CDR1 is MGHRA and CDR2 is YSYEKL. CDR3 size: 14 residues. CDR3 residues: CASSQGLVNTEAFF. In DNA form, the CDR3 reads TGCGCCAGCAGCCAAGGGTTAGTTAACACTGAAGCTTTCTTT.

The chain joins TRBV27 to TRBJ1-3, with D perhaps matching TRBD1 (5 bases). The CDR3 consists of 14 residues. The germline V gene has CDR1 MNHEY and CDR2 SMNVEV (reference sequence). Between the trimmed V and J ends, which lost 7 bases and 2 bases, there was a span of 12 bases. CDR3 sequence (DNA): TGTGCCAGCAAGGAGGGGACGACTGGAAACACCATATATTTT. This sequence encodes CASKEGTTGNTIYF.